The TCR beta chain described here comes from a study of blood T cell repertoires in COVID-19. About the research overall: Both acute and convalescent COVID-19 samples were obtained from the United States, Italy and Spain.

Germline V gene data show CDR1 as KGHSH and CDR2 as LQKENI. This CDR3 is built from 13 residues. The V end lost 2 bases, the J end lost 8 bases, and 10 bases lay between the germline ends. The assay was immunoSEQ multiplex PCR, and TCRdb's table has in-frame clones only and misses some. The sample holds roughly 85,000 clones, 70% to 90% seen once. Sequenced input: peripheral blood. This clonotype originated in a middle-aged man with active or convalescent COVID-19. This chain connects TRBV18 to TRBJ2-1; a weak D match, TRBD1 (6 bases). CDR3 nucleotides: TGTGCCAGCTCACCATGGGGGCGCGATGAGCAGTTCTTC. This translates into CASSPWGRDEQFF.